The 12 T cell receptor beta chains below all came from one sample that was sequenced in a study of T-cell memory formation after mild COVID-19. TCRdb itself ran the 5' RACE reads through MiXCR, one entry per CDR3 protein. The sample records around 530,000 distinct CDR3 sequences, less than 25% being singletons. The sequencing input was PBMCs or a T cell subset sorted from them (not recorded which). The receptor set was obtained from an adult woman who had mild COVID-19 (a few samples of this study predate the infection). Cell type and time point are not known.

This clonotype occurred many times. The CDR3 spells CASRLITGELFF. DNA of the CDR3: TGTGCCAGCAGGCTTATAACCGGGGAGCTGTTTTTT. The chain links TRBV3-1 to TRBJ2-2, with D unclear. CDR3 length: 12 residues. Trimming shortened V by 6 bases and J by 5 bases, and 7 bases separated the two germline ends. The germline V gene encodes CDR1 LGHDT and CDR2 YNNKEL (reference sequence).

This clonotype has a handful of counts. The V call is TRBV10-3, the J call TRBJ2-2, with D uncertain. The CDR3 is 14 residues long. The germline V gene has CDR1 ENHRY and CDR2 SYGVKD. V was cut by 11 bases and J by 0 bases, with 13 bases left in between. CDR3 region: CASRERPNTGELFF. The CDR3 bases are TGTGCCTCACGCGAGAGGCCGAACACCGGGGAGCTGTTTTTT.

This clonotype was observed a handful of times. This chain connects TRBV20-1 to TRBJ2-7, with 10 bases that match TRBD2. CDR1 and CDR2 (germline): DFQATT, SNEGSKA (reference sequence). J lost 0 bases, V lost 1 base, and 9 bases had no gene match. The CDR3 totals 17 residues. The CDR3 nucleotides are TGCAGTGCTAGAGCTCGACTAGCGGGCAGCTCCTCCTACGAGCAGTACTTC. Residues: CSARARLAGSSSYEQYF.

The genes are TRBV15 and TRBJ2-7, with D perhaps TRBD1 (5 bases). V gave up 6 bases and J gave up 0 bases, with 12 bases separating them. This CDR3 is built from 14 residues. Germline CDR1 is LNHNV and CDR2 is YYDKDF (reference sequence). Here the CDR3 DNA reads TGTGCCACCAGAAGGGGCGGTGACTCCTACGAGCAGTACTTC. Translation gives CATRRGGDSYEQYF. Based on the CDR3 plus reference TRBV15 and TRBJ2-7, the full variable domain is DAMVIQNPRYQVTQFGKPVTLSCSQTLNHNVMYWYQQKSSQAPKLLFHYYDKDFNNEADTPDNFQSRRPNTSFCFLDIRSPGLGDTAMYLCATRRGGDSYEQYFGPGTRLTVT.

The V call is TRBV24-1, the J call TRBJ2-7; D gene ambiguous. This CDR3 has 13 amino acids. V lost 3 bases, J lost 2 bases, and 7 bases lay in between. The germline V gene has CDR1 KGHDR and CDR2 SFDVKD. The CDR3 DNA sequence: TGTGCCACCAGTGATGGAGCTGCCTACGAGCAGTACTTC. Translation gives CATSDGAAYEQYF.

Only one count was recorded for this clonotype. The gene calls are TRBV7-6 and TRBJ2-3; D is undetermined. The CDR3 has 16 amino acids. V was pared by 0 bases and J by 0 bases, with 10 bases between. The germline V gene encodes CDR1 SGHVS and CDR2 FNYEAQ. The CDR3 here is CASSLASGPSTDTQYF. The CDR3, as DNA: TGTGCCAGCAGCTTAGCGTCCGGCCCGAGCACAGATACGCAGTATTTT. The whole variable domain, filled in from reference TRBV7-6 and TRBJ2-3, reads GAGVSQSPRYKVTKRGQDVALRCDPISGHVSLYWYRQALGQGPEFLTYFNYEAQQDKSGLPNDRFSAERPEGSISTLTIQRTEQRDSAMYRCASSLASGPSTDTQYFGPGTRLTVL.

This clonotype was detected a few times. V and J are TRBV20-1 and TRBJ2-1; 10 positions agree with TRBD2. Germline V gives CDR1 DFQATT, CDR2 SNEGSKA (reference sequence). V lost 3 bases to trimming and J lost 7 bases; unmatched junction nucleotides: 3. The CDR3 contains 13 residues. CDR3 DNA: TGCAGTGCTAGGAAACTAGCGGGGAATGAGCAGTTCTTC. It codes for CSARKLAGNEQFF.

There are a few counts of this clonotype. The V gene is TRBV12-3 or TRBV12-4, the J gene TRBJ2-7; the D is unclear. The V and J ends lost 4 bases and 5 bases respectively, with 12 bases between them. The CDR3 consists of 13 residues. Written as DNA, the CDR3 is TGTGCCAGCAGTTCCTACCCCTTTGACGAGCAGTACTTC. Amino acid sequence: CASSSYPFDEQYF.

The V call is TRBV7-2, the J call TRBJ1-6; D is perhaps TRBD1 (5 bases). The CDR3 has 18 amino acids. Trimming removed 4 bases at V and 9 bases at J, with 25 bases between. Per the germline V gene, CDR1 is SGHTA and CDR2 is FQGNSA. CDR3 region: CASSSSRLGDLKGSPLHF. The CDR3 region has the DNA TGTGCCAGCAGCTCGAGCAGACTAGGGGATTTAAAGGGTTCACCCCTCCACTTT.

In this sample, this clonotype turned up many times. The V call is TRBV7-8, the J call TRBJ2-2; 8 bases fit TRBD2. The CDR3 has 15 amino acids. The V gene end was trimmed by 2 bases and the J gene end by 3 bases; junction bases not matched to a gene: 2. CDR1 is SGHVS and CDR2 is FQNEAQ in the germline V gene. In DNA, the CDR3 is TGTGCCAGCAGCTTAAGGCGGGAGGACACCGGGGAGCTGTTTTTT. It translates to CASSLRREDTGELFF.

This clonotype was picked up a small number of times. The chain links TRBV7-2 to TRBJ2-3, with 8 bases aligning to TRBD2. The ends lost 1 base at V and 6 bases at J; junction bases unmatched: 3. Germline V gene lookup returns CDR1 SGHTA and CDR2 FQGNSA. The CDR3 loop spans 14 amino acids. CDR3 sequence (DNA): TGTGCCAGCAGCTTAGACGGGAGGGGGGATACGCAGTATTTT. It is translated as CASSLDGRGDTQYF.

This clonotype has only a few counts. The chain recombines TRBV7-3 with TRBJ2-2, with D tentatively TRBD2 (6 bases). The CDR3 covers 15 residues. Looked up from germline, CDR1 is SGHTA and CDR2 is FQGTGA. Trimming removed 8 bases at V and 5 bases at J, with 18 bases between. The CDR3 bases are TGTGCCAGCGCAACGGGGACGGGAGCGACCGGGGAGCTGTTTTTT. Translating gives CASATGTGATGELFF.